Listed below are T cell receptor beta chains from one sample, sequenced in a study of blood T cell repertoires in COVID-19. Assay used: immunoSEQ multiplex PCR; TCRdb lists only in-frame clones, some missing. The data contain 250,000 to 300,000 clones, roughly 85% of them singletons. The sample comprised peripheral blood. These receptors were taken from a woman aged 25-40 years with active or convalescent COVID-19. Each CDR3 is given with its conserved first and last residue. A D gene is named only where the DNA matches it firmly.

d_call,j_call,v_call,cdr3_aa,cdr3_nt
.,TRBJ2-5,TRBV28,CASSLGGIKQETQYF,TGTGCCAGCAGTCTCGGCGGGATAAAGCAAGAGACCCAGTACTTC
.,TRBJ1-2,TRBV5-4,CASIPPPGSDYGYTF,TGTGCCAGCATCCCGCCGCCGGGAAGTGACTATGGCTACACCTTC
.,TRBJ2-1,TRBV5-1,CASSLEPGTYNEQFF,TGCGCCAGCAGCTTGGAACCAGGGACCTACAATGAGCAGTTCTTC
.,TRBJ2-3,TRBV10-3,CAISEEGADTQYF,TGTGCCATCAGTGAGGAGGGTGCAGATACGCAGTATTTT
TRBD1,TRBJ1-2,TRBV27,CASSLRTGVNYGYTF,TGTGCCAGCAGTCTCCGGACAGGGGTAAACTATGGCTACACCTTC
.,TRBJ2-5,TRBV5-1,CASSWGDLSNRETQYF,TGCGCCAGCAGCTGGGGGGACCTAAGTAACCGAGAGACCCAGTACTTC
.,TRBJ2-7,TRBV15,CATSRDRAAGTYYYEQYF,TGTGCCACCAGCAGAGATCGGGCTGCGGGGACGTACTACTACGAGCAGTACTTC
.,TRBJ1-6,TRBV28,CASSPDRSYNSPLHF,TGTGCCAGCAGTCCGGACAGATCCTATAATTCACCCCTCCACTTT
.,TRBJ2-7,TRBV6-5,CASSWGTSAYEQYF,TGTGCCAGCAGTTGGGGGACATCCGCCTACGAGCAGTACTTC
TRBD2,TRBJ2-5,TRBV7-2,CASSPLARTSVLETQYF,TGTGCCAGCAGTCCTCTTGCCAGGACTAGCGTGTTGGAGACCCAGTACTTC
.,TRBJ1-2,TRBV3-1/TRBV3-2,CASSQGEGDLVYGYTF,TGTGCCAGCAGCCAAGGGGAGGGGGATTTGGTATATGGCTACACCTTC